This section outlines one T cell receptor beta chain sequence together with its context. The antigen remains unidentified. The data belong to a study of cytomegalovirus exposure and HLA in healthy donors. Study information: Approximately 81% of approximately 400 genotyped donors fell in the Caucasian-associated ancestry cluster.

Germline CDR1 reads MGHRA; CDR2 reads YSYEKL. CDR3 length equals 15 residues. The germline V and J ends were trimmed by 4 bases and 4 bases, with 14 bases remaining between them. Study-wide results and caveats: The study dropped some indistinguishable V segments, TRBV6-2 and TRBV6-3 among them.

13 Jbeta primers and 60 Vbeta primers were used for the PCR. Clones were sequenced by immunoSEQ multiplex PCR, and TCRdb holds only the in-frame ones, with some missing. This table has some 170,000 clones, about four fifths appearing once. This chain joins TRBV4-1 and TRBJ1-5, with D possibly matching TRBD1 (5 bases). The sample taken for sequencing was PBMCs. This clonotype was obtained from a woman aged 18-35 years in good health and CMV-seropositive. CDR3 sequence (DNA): TGCGCCAGCAGCCCCCAGACAGTCCCAAATCAGCCCCAGCATTTT. Encoded protein: CASSPQTVPNQPQHF.